Below, one TCR beta chain is given with its context. The target antigen is unknown. This sample is part of a study of cytomegalovirus exposure and HLA in healthy donors. Germline V CDR1 and CDR2: MNHNS, SASEGT. There are 15 residues in the CDR3. V lost 8 bases to trimming and J lost 2 bases; unmatched junction nucleotides: 10. Researchers ran the PCR with 60 Vbeta and 13 Jbeta primers. Produced via immunoSEQ multiplex PCR; TCRdb's table is partial and in-frame only. The sample holds some 150,000 clones, 60% to 85% seen once. General study points: TCR association rates varied by HLA locus in a later analysis, with DRB1 highest and HLA-C lowest. Looking again later, the authors saw that most CMV-associated TCR beta chains seemed HLA-restricted.

The material sequenced was PBMCs. The origin of this receptor is a woman aged 40-49 years in good health and CMV-seronegative. The chain is built from TRBV6-1 and TRBJ2-5, with 8 bases aligning to TRBD1. In DNA, the CDR3 is TGTGCCAGCCCCGACCGAGGACAGGGTCAAGAGACCCAGTACTTC. Translating it yields CASPDRGQGQETQYF.